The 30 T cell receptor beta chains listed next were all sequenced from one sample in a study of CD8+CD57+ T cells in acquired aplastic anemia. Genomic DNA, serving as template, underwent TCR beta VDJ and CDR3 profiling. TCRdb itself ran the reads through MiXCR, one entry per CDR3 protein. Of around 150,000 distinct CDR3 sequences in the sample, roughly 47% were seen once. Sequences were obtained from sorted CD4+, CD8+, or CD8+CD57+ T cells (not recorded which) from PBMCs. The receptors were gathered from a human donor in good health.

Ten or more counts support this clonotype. The CDR3 sequence: CASTSSAVWGDYEQYF. CDR3 nucleotide sequence: TGCGCCAGCACCTCGTCGGCCGTCTGGGGAGACTACGAGCAGTACTTC. This chain joins TRBV5-1 and TRBJ2-7, with D tentatively TRBD2 (5 bases). In germline, CDR1 is SGHRS, CDR2 YFSETQ. The CDR3 is 16 residues long. Trimming took off 6 bases at V and 3 bases at J, with 22 bases between the two ends.

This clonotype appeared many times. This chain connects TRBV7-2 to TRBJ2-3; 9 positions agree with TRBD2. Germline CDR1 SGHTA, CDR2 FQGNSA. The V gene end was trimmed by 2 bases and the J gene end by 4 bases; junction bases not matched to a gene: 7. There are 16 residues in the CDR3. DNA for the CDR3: TGTGCCAGCAGCTTAATAGGGACTAGCCTCTCAGATACGCAGTATTTT. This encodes CASSLIGTSLSDTQYF.

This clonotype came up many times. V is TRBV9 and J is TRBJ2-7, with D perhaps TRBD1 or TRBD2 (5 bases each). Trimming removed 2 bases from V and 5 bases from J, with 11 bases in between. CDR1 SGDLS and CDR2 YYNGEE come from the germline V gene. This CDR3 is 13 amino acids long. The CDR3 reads CASSVEGLHEQYF. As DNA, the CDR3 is TGTGCCAGCAGCGTCGAGGGGCTCCACGAGCAGTACTTC.

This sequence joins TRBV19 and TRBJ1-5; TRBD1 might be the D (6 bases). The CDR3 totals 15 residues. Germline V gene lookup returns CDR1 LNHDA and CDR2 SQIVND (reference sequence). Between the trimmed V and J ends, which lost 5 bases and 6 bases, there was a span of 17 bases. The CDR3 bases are TGTGCCAGTAGTCCCTTTGGCGGAGGGGGTCAGCCCCAGCATTTT. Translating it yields CASSPFGGGGQPQHF.

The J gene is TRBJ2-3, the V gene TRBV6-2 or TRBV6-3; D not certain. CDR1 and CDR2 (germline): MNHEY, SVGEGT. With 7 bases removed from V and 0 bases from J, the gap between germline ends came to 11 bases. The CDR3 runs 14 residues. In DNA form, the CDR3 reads TGTGCCAGCACCACCTACCAGAGCACAGATACGCAGTATTTT. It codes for CASTTYQSTDTQYF.

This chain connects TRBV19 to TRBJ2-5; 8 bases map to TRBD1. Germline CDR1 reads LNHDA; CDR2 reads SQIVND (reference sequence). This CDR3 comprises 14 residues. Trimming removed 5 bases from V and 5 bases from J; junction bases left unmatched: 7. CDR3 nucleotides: TGTGCCAGTAGTGTGACAGGGGCATTGGAGACCCAGTACTTC. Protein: CASSVTGALETQYF.

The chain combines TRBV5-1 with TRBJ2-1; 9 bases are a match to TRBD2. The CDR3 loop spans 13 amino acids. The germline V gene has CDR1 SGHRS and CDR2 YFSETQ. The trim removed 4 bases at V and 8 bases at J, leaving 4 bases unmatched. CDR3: CASSRQREDEQFF. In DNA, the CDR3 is TGCGCCAGCAGCCGGCAGCGGGAGGATGAGCAGTTCTTC. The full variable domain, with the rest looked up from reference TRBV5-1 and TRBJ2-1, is KAGVTQTPRYLIKTRGQQVTLSCSPISGHRSVSWYQQTPGQGLQFLFEYFSETQRNKGNFPGRFSGRQFSNSRSEMNVSTLELGDSALYLCASSRQREDEQFFGPGTRLTVL.

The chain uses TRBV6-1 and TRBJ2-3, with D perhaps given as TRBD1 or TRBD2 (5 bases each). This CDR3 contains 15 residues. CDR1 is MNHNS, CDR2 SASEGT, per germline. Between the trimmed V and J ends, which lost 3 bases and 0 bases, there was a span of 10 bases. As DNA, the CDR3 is TGTGCCAGCAGTGACCTTCGGGACAGCACAGATACGCAGTATTTT. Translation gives CASSDLRDSTDTQYF.

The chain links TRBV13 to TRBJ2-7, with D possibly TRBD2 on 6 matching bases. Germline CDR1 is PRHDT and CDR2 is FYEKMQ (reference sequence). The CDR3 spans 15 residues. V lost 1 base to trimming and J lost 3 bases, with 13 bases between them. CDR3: CASSLEGRGSYEQYF. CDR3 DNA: TGTGCCAGCAGCTTAGAGGGGCGGGGTAGCTACGAGCAGTACTTC.

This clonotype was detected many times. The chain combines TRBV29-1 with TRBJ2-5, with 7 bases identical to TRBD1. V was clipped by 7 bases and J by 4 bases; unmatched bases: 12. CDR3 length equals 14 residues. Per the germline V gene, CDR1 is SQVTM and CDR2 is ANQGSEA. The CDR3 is CSAVLGRGSETQYF. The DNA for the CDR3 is TGCAGCGCCGTTCTGGGCAGGGGGTCAGAGACCCAGTACTTC.

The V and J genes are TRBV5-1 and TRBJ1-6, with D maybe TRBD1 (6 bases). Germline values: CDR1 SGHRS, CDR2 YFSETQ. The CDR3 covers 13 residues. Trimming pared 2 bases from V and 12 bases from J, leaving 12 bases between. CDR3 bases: TGCGCCAGCAGCTTACTAACAGGGTTACCCCTCCACTTT. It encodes CASSLLTGLPLHF.

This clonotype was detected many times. This CDR3 is CASSYLQGWNTEAFF. The CDR3 nucleotides are TGTGCCAGCAGTTACTTACAGGGCTGGAACACTGAAGCTTTCTTT. The rearrangement joins TRBV6-5 to TRBJ1-1, with D maybe TRBD1 (6 bases). The V and J ends lost 1 base and 1 base respectively, with 10 bases between them. From germline, CDR1 is MNHEY and CDR2 SVGAGI. The CDR3 runs 15 residues.

The CDR3 reads CATSSDRGNQPQHF. DNA of the CDR3: TGTGCCACCAGCAGCGACAGGGGCAATCAGCCCCAGCATTTT. J is TRBJ1-5 and V is TRBV15; 7 bases fit TRBD1. In germline, CDR1 is LNHNV, CDR2 YYDKDF (reference sequence). The V segment lost 3 bases and the J segment 2 bases; nucleotides outside the gene matches: 1. The length of the CDR3 is 14 residues.

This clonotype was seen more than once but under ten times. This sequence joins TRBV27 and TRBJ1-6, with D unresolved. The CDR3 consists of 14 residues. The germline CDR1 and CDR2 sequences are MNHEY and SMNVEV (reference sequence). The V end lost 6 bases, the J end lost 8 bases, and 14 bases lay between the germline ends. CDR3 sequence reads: CASSPLHGDSPLHF. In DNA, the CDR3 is TGTGCCAGCAGCCCACTCCACGGAGATTCACCCCTCCACTTT.

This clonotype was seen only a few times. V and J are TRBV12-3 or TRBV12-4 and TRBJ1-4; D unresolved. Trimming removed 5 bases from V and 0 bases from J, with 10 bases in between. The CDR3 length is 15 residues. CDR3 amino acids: CASSPPGATNEKLFF. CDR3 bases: TGTGCCAGCAGTCCCCCGGGTGCAACTAATGAAAAACTGTTTTTT.

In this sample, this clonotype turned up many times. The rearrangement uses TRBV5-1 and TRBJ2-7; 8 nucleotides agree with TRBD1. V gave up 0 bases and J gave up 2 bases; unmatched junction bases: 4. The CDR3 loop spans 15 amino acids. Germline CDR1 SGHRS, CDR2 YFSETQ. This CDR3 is CASSLGQGPAYEQYF. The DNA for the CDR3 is TGCGCCAGCAGCTTGGGACAGGGGCCGGCCTACGAGCAGTACTTC.

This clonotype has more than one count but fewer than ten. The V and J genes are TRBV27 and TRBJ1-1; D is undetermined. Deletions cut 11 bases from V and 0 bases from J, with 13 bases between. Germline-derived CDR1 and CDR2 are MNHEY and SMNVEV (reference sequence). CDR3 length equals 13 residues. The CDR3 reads CASKGNLNTEAFF. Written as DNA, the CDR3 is TGTGCCTCCAAAGGAAACTTGAACACTGAAGCTTTCTTT.

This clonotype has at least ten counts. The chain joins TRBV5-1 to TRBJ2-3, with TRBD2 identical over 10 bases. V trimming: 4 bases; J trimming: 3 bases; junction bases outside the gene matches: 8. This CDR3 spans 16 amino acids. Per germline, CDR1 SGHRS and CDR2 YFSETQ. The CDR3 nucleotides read TGCGCCAGCAGCATGGGACTAGCGCTCGGGACAGATACGCAGTATTTT. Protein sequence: CASSMGLALGTDTQYF.

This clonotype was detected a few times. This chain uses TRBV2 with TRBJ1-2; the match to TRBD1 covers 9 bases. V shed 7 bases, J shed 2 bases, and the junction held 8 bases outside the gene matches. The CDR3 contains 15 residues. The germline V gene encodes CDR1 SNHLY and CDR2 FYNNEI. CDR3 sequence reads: CASTETGGRNYGYTF. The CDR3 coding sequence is TGTGCCAGCACCGAGACAGGGGGGAGGAACTATGGCTACACCTTC.

Here the CDR3 DNA reads TGTGCCAGCAGTTACTTGGGCCGAGGGGAGACCCAGTACTTC. Translation: CASSYLGRGETQYF. The chain carries TRBV2 and TRBJ2-5; possibly TRBD2 for D (5 bases). Looked up from germline, CDR1 is SNHLY and CDR2 is FYNNEI. This CDR3 has 14 amino acids. The V end lost 5 bases, the J end lost 5 bases, and 15 bases lay between the germline ends.

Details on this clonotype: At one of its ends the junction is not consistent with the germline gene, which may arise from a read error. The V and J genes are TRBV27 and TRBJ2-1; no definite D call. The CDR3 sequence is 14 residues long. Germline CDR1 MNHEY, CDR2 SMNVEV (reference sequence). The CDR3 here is CASSKAEWGNGQFF. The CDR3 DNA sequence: TGTGCCAGCTCCAAGGCAGAATGGGGTAATGGGCAGTTCTTC.

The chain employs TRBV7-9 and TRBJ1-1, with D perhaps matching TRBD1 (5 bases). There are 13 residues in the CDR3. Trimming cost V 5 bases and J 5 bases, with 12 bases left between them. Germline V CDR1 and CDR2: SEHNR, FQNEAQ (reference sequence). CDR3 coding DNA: TGTGCCAGCAGCCTTGACAGAATTACTGAAGCTTTCTTT. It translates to CASSLDRITEAFF.

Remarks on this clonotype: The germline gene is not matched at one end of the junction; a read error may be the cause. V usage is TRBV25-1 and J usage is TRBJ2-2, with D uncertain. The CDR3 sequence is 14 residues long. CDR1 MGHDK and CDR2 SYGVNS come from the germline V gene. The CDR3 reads CASRIEASTGELFF. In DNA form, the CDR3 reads TGCGCCAGCCGGATCGAAGCATCCACCGGGGAGCTGTTTTTT.

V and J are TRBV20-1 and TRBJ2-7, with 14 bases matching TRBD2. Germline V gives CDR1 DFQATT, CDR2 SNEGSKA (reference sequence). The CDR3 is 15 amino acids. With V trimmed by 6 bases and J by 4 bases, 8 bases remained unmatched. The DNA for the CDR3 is TGCAGTGCGCGACTAGCGGGAGGGGAGTGGTACGAGCAGTACTTC. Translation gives CSARLAGGEWYEQYF.

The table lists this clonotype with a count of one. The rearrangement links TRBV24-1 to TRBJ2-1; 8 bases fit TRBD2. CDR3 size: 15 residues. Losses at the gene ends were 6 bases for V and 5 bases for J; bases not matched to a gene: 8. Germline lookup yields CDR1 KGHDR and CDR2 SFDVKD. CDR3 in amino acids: CATSTGLAGNNEQFF. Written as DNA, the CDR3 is TGTGCCACCAGTACCGGTCTAGCGGGCAACAATGAGCAGTTCTTC.

The CDR3 here is CASSQPGLGTQYF. The CDR3 nucleotides are TGTGCCAGCAGCCAACCGGGGTTGGGGACCCAGTACTTC. V and J are TRBV14 and TRBJ2-5; perhaps TRBD2 as D (5 bases). Trimming cost V 2 bases and J 7 bases, with 11 bases left between them. Looked up from germline, CDR1 is SGHDN and CDR2 is FVKESK. The CDR3 loop spans 13 amino acids.

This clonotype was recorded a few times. CDR3: CASSLTIAGGSNEQFF. Written as DNA, the CDR3 is TGTGCCAGCTCACTGACAATAGCGGGGGGTAGCAATGAGCAGTTCTTC. The chain employs TRBV18 and TRBJ2-1, with 10 bases fitting TRBD2. V was clipped by 4 bases and J by 6 bases; unmatched bases: 9. Germline assignment: CDR1 KGHSH and CDR2 LQKENI. The CDR3 length is 16 residues.

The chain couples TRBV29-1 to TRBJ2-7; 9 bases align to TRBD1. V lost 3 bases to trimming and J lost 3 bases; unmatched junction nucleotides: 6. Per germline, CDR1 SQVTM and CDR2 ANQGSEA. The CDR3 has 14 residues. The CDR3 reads CSVDPTGGSYEQYF. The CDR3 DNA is TGCAGCGTTGATCCGACAGGGGGTAGCTACGAGCAGTACTTC.

CDR3 residues: CASSDRTSGETQYF. The CDR3 nucleotides are TGTGCCAGCAGCGATCGGACATCCGGAGAGACCCAGTACTTC. The gene calls are TRBV7-3 and TRBJ2-5; D might be TRBD1 (5 bases). Trimming stripped 5 bases from V and 4 bases from J, with 14 bases between. CDR3 length: 14 amino acids. Germline values: CDR1 SGHTA, CDR2 FQGTGA.

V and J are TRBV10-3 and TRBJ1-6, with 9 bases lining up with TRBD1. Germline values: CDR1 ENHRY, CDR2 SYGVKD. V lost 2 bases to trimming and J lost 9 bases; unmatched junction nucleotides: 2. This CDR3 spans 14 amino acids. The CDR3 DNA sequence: TGTGCCATCAGTGAGGGACAGGGGATTTCACCCCTCCACTTT. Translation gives CAISEGQGISPLHF.